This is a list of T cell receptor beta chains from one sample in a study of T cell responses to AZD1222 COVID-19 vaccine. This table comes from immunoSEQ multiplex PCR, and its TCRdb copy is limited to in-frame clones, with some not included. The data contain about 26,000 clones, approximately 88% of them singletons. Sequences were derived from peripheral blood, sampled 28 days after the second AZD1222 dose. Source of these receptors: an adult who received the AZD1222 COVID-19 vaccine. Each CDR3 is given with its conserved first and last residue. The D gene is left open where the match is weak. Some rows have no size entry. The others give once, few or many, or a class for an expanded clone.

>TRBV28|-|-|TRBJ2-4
CASALGGGGLAKNIQYF
TGTGCCAGCGCCCTCGGGGGTGGAGGTCTAGCCAAAAACATTCAGTACTTC
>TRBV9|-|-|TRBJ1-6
CASSGGGSRSPLHF
TGTGCCAGCAGCGGGGGGGGCAGTCGGTCACCCCTCCACTTT
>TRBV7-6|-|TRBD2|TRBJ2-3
CASSVLAGAGDTQYF
TGTGCCAGCAGCGTACTAGCGGGGGCTGGAGATACGCAGTATTTT
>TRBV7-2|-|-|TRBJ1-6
CASSLTRPNSPLHF
TGTGCCAGCAGCTTAACCAGGCCTAATTCACCCCTCCACTTT
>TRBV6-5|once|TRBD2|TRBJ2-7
CATRAGGLTYEQYF
TGTGCCACCCGGGCGGGGGGCCTTACCTACGAGCAGTACTTC
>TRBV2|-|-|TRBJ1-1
CASSWALSNTEAFF
TGTGCCAGCAGTTGGGCATTATCGAACACTGAAGCTTTCTTT
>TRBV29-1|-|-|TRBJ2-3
CSVDHLSTDTQYF
TGCAGCGTTGACCACCTCAGCACAGATACGCAGTATTTT
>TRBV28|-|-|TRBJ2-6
CASMDGGIGTTGANVLTF
TGTGCCAGCATGGATGGGGGTATAGGTACGACTGGGGCCAACGTCCTGACTTTC
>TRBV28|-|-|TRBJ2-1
CASSHEGRYNEQFF
TGTGCCAGCAGTCACGAGGGCAGGTACAATGAGCAGTTCTTC
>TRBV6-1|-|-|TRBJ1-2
CASSEQSAGYGYTF
TGTGCCAGCAGTGAACAGAGCGCGGGCTATGGCTACACCTTC
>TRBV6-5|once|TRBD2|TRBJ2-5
CASRELAGGGETQYF
TGTGCCAGCAGGGAGCTAGCGGGGGGCGGGGAGACCCAGTACTTC
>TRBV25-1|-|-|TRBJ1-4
CASSEQLRPPGEKLFF
TGTGCCAGCAGTGAACAGCTCAGGCCCCCAGGGGAAAAACTGTTTTTT
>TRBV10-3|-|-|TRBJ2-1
CAISDTAGNEQFF
TGTGCCATCAGTGATACAGCAGGGAATGAGCAGTTCTTC
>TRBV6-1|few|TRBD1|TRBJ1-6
CASSEHSSGGNSPLHF
TGTGCCAGCAGTGAACATTCGTCAGGGGGCAACTCACCCCTCCACTTT
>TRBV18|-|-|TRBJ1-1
CASQDSKKTEAFF
TGTGCCAGCCAAGACAGTAAAAAGACTGAAGCTTTCTTT
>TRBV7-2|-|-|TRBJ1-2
CASSLATGSNGYTF
TGTGCCAGCAGCTTAGCGACAGGATCTAATGGCTACACCTTC
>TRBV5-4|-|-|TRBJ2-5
CASSRDNTETQYF
TGTGCCAGCAGCAGGGACAATACGGAGACCCAGTACTTC
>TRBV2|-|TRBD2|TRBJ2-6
CASSEPPGGVKFSGANVLTF
TGTGCCAGCAGTGAACCCCCTGGGGGGGTTAAGTTCTCTGGGGCCAACGTCCTGACTTTC
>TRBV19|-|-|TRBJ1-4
CASSSGGGEKLFF
TGTGCCAGTAGTTCCGGCGGTGGTGAAAAACTGTTTTTT
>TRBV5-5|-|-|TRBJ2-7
CASGRGVGTAGDEQYF
TGTGCCAGCGGGAGGGGGGTAGGGACCGCCGGGGATGAGCAGTACTTC
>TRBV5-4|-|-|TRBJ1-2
CASSQKGGQRYGYTF
TGTGCCAGCAGCCAGAAAGGGGGACAACGTTATGGCTACACCTTC
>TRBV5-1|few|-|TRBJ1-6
CASSLQDNSPLHF
TGCGCCAGCAGCTTACAGGATAATTCACCCCTCCACTTT
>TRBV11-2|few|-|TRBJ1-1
CASSLAEENTEAFF
TGTGCCAGCAGCTTAGCAGAAGAGAACACTGAAGCTTTCTTT
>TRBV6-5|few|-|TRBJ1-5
CASSYSRYSNQPQHF
TGTGCCAGCAGTTACTCAAGGTATAGCAATCAGCCCCAGCATTTT
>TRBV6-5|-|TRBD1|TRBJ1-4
CASSYSTGGSTEKLFF
TGTGCCAGCAGTTATTCGACAGGGGGCTCTACGGAAAAACTGTTTTTT
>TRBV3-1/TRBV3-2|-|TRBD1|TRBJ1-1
CASSFPGQGVTEAFF
TGTGCCAGCAGCTTTCCGGGACAGGGGGTCACTGAAGCTTTCTTT
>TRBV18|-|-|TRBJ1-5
CASSLNWGDQPQHF
TGTGCCAGCTCACTTAACTGGGGAGATCAGCCCCAGCATTTT
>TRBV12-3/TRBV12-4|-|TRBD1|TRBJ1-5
CASSDQGEQPQHF
TGTGCCAGCTCCGACCAGGGGGAACAGCCCCAGCATTTT
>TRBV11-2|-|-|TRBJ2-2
CASSGANTGELFF
TGTGCCAGCAGCGGTGCGAACACCGGGGAGCTGTTTTTT
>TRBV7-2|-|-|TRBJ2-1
CASSPPPTRGNEQFF
TGTGCCAGCAGCCCCCCGCCGACTAGGGGGAATGAGCAGTTCTTC
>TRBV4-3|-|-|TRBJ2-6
CASSQQTGANVLTF
TGCGCCAGCAGCCAACAAACGGGGGCCAACGTCCTGACTTTC
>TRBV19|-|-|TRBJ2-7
CASRPSGTEYEQYF
TGTGCCAGTCGACCCTCCGGGACGGAATACGAGCAGTACTTC
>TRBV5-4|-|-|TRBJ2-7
CASSLGGPSAYEQYF
TGTGCCAGCAGCTTGGGGGGGCCGAGCGCCTACGAGCAGTACTTC
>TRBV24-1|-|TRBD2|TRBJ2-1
CATSDPLAGAGNEQFF
TGTGCCACCAGTGACCCACTAGCGGGGGCGGGAAATGAGCAGTTCTTC
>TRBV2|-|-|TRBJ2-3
CASRGGSTDTQYF
TGTGCCAGCAGGGGCGGAAGCACAGATACGCAGTATTTT
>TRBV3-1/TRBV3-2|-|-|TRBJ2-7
CASSQGVRSKEYF
TGTGCCAGCAGCCAAGGTGTGCGCTCAAAGGAGTACTTC
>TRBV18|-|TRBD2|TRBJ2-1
CASSPGRGSYNEQFF
TGTGCCAGCTCCCCCGGGAGGGGATCCTACAATGAGCAGTTCTTC
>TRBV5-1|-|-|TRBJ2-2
CASSLAGNSITGELFF
TGCGCCAGCAGCTTGGCAGGCAATTCTATTACCGGGGAGCTGTTTTTT
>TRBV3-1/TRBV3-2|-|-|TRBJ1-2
CASSQETGHYGYTF
TGTGCCAGCAGCCAAGAAACAGGGCACTATGGCTACACCTTC
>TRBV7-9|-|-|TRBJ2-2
CASSQSLETGELFF
TGTGCCAGCAGCCAGAGCCTAGAAACCGGGGAGCTGTTTTTT
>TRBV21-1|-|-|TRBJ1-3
CASSKWIYRGQTNSGNTIYF
TGTGCCAGCAGCAAATGGATTTACCGAGGACAGACTAACTCTGGAAACACCATATATTTT
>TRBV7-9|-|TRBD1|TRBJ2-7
CASSLRGGPYEQYF
TGTGCCAGCAGCTTACGAGGGGGCCCCTACGAGCAGTACTTC
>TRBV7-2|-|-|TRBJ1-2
CASSSANDPGNGYTF
TGTGCCAGCAGCTCCGCGAACGATCCAGGGAATGGCTACACCTTC
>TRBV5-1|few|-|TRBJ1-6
CASSTGTLSPLHF
TGCGCCAGCAGCACCGGGACCCTGTCACCCCTCCACTTT
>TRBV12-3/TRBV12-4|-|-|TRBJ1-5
CASNWDSNQPQHF
TGTGCCAGTAACTGGGACAGCAATCAGCCCCAGCATTTT
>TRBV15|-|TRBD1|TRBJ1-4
CATSGPGTAATNEKLFF
TGTGCCACCAGCGGACCCGGGACAGCTGCAACTAATGAAAAACTGTTTTTT
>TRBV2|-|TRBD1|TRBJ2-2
CASSSQGPATGELFF
TGTGCCAGCAGTTCACAGGGGCCGGCCACCGGGGAGCTGTTTTTT
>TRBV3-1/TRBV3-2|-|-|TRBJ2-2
CASSQLVGTGELFF
TGTGCCAGCAGCCAACTAGTAGGCACCGGGGAGCTGTTTTTT
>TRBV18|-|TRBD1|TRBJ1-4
CASSRTGGSEKLFF
TGTGCCAGCTCTCGTACAGGGGGGAGTGAAAAACTGTTTTTT
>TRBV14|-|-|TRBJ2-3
CASTRAGGGADTQYF
TGTGCCAGCACCCGGGCCGGCGGGGGCGCCGATACGCAGTATTTT
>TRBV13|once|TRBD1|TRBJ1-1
CASSFGQGARTEAFF
TGTGCCAGCAGCTTCGGACAGGGGGCGCGGACTGAAGCTTTCTTT
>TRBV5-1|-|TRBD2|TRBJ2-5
CASSTGTSGGWETQYF
TGCGCCAGCAGCACTGGGACTAGCGGGGGATGGGAGACCCAGTACTTC
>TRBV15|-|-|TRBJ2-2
CATSRLGAGELFF
TGTGCCACCAGCCGGCTAGGGGCCGGGGAGCTGTTTTTT